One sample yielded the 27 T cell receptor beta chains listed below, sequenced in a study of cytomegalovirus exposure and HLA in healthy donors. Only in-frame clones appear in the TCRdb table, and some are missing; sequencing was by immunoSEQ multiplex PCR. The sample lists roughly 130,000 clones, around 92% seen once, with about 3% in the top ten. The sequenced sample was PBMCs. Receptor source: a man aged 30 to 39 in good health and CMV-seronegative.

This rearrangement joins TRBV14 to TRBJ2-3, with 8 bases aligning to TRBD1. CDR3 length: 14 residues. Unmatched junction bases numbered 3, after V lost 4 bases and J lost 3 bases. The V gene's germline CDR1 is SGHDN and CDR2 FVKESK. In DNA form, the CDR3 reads TGTGCCAGCAGCCCAGACAGGGGTACAGATACGCAGTATTTT. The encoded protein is CASSPDRGTDTQYF.

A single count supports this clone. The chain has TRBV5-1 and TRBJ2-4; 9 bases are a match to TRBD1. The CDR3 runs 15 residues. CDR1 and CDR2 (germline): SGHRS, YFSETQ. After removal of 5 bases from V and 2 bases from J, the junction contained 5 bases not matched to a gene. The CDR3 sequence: CASRTGGSTKNIQYF. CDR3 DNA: TGCGCCAGCAGAACAGGGGGCTCGACCAAAAACATTCAGTACTTC. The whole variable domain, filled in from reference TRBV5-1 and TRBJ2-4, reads KAGVTQTPRYLIKTRGQQVTLSCSPISGHRSVSWYQQTPGQGLQFLFEYFSETQRNKGNFPGRFSGRQFSNSRSEMNVSTLELGDSALYLCASRTGGSTKNIQYFGAGTRLSVL.

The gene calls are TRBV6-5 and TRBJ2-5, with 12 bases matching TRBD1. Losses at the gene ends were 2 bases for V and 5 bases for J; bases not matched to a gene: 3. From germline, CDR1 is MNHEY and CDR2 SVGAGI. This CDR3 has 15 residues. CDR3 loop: CASSYGDRGLETQYF. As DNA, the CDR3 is TGTGCCAGCAGTTACGGGGACAGGGGGCTTGAGACCCAGTACTTC.

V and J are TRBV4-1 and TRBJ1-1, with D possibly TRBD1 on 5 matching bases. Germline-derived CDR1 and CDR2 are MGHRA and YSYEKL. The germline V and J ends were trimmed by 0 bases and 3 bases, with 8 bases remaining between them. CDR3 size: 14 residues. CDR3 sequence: CASSQDPGYTEAFF. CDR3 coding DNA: TGCGCCAGCAGCCAAGATCCAGGGTACACTGAAGCTTTCTTT.

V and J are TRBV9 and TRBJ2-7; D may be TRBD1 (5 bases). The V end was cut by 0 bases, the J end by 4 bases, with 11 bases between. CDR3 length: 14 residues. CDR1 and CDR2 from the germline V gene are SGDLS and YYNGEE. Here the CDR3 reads CASSVDHKGYEQYF. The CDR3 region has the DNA TGTGCCAGCAGCGTAGATCACAAGGGGTACGAGCAGTACTTC.

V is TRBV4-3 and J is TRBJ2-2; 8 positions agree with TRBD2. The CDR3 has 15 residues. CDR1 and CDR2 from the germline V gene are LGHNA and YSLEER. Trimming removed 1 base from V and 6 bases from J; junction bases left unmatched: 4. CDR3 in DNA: TGCGCCAGCAGCCAAGGGACTAGCCACTCCGGGGAGCTGTTTTTT. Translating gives CASSQGTSHSGELFF.

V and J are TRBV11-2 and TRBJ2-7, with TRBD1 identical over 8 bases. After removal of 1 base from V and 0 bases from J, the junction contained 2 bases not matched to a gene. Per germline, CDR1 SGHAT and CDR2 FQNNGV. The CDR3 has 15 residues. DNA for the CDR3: TGTGCCAGCAGCTTAGCCAGGGGGCGCTCCTACGAGCAGTACTTC. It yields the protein CASSLARGRSYEQYF.

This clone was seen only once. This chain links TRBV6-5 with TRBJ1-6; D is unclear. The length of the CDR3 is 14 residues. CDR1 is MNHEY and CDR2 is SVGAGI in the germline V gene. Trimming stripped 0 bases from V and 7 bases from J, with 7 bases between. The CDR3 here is CASSYSIGNSPLHF. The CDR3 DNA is TGTGCCAGCAGTTACTCGATCGGGAATTCACCCCTCCACTTT.

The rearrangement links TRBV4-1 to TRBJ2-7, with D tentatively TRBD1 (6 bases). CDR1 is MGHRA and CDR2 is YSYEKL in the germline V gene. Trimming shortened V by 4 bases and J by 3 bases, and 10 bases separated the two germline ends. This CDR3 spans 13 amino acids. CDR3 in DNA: TGCGCCAGCAGCCTCCGGGACAACTACGAGCAGTACTTC. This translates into CASSLRDNYEQYF.

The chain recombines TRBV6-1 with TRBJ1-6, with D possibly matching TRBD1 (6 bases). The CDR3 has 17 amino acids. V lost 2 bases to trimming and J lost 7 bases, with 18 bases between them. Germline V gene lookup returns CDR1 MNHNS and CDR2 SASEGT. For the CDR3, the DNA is TGTGCCAGCAGTGAACGGGGGGGCGCATTATACAATTCACCCCTCCACTTT. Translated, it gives CASSERGGALYNSPLHF.

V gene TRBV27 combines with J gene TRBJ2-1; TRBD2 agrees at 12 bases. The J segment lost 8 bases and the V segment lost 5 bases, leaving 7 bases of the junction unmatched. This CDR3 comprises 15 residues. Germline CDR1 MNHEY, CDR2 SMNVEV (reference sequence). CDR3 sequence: CASSVPSGGADEQFF. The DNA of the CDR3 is TGTGCCAGCAGTGTACCTAGCGGGGGGGCCGATGAGCAGTTCTTC.

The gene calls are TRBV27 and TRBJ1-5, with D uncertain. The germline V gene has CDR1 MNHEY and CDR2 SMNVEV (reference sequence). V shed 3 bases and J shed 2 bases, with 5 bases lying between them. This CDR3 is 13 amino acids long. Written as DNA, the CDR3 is TGTGCCAGCAGTTTCGCGGGCAATCAGCCCCAGCATTTT. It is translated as CASSFAGNQPQHF.

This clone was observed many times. The CDR3: CASSPGGGLNQPQHF. The CDR3, as DNA: TGTGCCAGCAGCCCAGGCGGGGGGCTCAATCAGCCCCAGCATTTT. The chain joins TRBV5-6 to TRBJ1-5; weak D call: TRBD1 (6 bases). The CDR3 runs 15 residues. Per germline, CDR1 SGHDT and CDR2 YYEEEE. Trimming pared 4 bases from V and 3 bases from J, leaving 14 bases between. Full variable domain (remainder filled in from reference TRBV5-6 and TRBJ1-5): DAGVTQSPTHLIKTRGQQVTLRCSPKSGHDTVSWYQQALGQGPQFIFQYYEEEERQRGNFPDRFSGHQFPNYSSELNVNALLLGDSALYLCASSPGGGLNQPQHFGDGTRLSIL.

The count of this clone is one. The CDR3 reads CASSQGRQRGIYEQYF. In nucleotides, the CDR3 is TGCGCCAGCAGCCAAGGTCGACAGCGGGGTATCTACGAGCAGTACTTC. V usage is TRBV4-1 and J usage is TRBJ2-7; 7 nucleotides match TRBD2. Per germline, CDR1 MGHRA and CDR2 YSYEKL. The CDR3 has 16 residues. Germline trimming cut 1 base from V and 3 bases from J; bases unmatched to any gene: 9.

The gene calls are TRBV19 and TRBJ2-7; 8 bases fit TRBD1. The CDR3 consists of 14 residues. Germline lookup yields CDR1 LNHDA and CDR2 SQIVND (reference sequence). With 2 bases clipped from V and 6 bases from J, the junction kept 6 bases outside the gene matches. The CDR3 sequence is CASSIQGAPGEQYF. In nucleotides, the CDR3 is TGTGCCAGTAGTATACAGGGGGCGCCCGGCGAGCAGTACTTC.

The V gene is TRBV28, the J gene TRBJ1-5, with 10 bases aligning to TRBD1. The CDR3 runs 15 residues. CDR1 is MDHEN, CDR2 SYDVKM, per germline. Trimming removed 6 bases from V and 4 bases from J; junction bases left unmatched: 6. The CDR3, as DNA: TGTGCCAGCAGGAGACAGGGGGCGACGAATCAGCCCCAGCATTTT. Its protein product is CASRRQGATNQPQHF.

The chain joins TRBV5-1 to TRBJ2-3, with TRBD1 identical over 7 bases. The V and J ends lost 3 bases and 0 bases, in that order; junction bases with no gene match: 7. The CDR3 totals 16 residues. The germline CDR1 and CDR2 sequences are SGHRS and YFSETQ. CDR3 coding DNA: TGCGCCAGCAGCTCGGGACAGACGGCTAGCACAGATACGCAGTATTTT. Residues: CASSSGQTASTDTQYF.

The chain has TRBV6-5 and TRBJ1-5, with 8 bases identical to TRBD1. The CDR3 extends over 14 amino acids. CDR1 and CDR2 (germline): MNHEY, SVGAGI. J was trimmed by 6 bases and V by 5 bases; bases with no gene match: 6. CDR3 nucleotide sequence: TGTGCCAGCAGTCGTGGACAGGGAGTTCAGCCCCAGCATTTT. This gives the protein CASSRGQGVQPQHF.

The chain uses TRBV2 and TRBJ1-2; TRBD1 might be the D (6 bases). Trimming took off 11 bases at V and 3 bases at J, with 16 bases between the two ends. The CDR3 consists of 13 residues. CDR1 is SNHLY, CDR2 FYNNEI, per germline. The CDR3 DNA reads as TGTGCCGGAGATGACAGGAAGGACTATGGCTACACCTTC. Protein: CAGDDRKDYGYTF.

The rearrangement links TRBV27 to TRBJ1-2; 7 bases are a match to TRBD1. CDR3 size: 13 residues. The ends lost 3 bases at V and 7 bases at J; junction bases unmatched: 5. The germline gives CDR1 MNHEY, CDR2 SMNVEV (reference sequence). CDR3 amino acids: CASSFPTGSGYTF. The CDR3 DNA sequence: TGTGCCAGCAGTTTTCCGACAGGGAGTGGCTACACCTTC.

DNA of the CDR3: TGCGCCAGCAATCCGGGGACAGGGCCCCGTAATGAAAAACTGTTTTTT. It yields the protein CASNPGTGPRNEKLFF. The rearrangement uses TRBV23-1 and TRBJ1-4; TRBD1 matches at 9 bases. TRBV23-1 is an ORF, and what it does is uncertain. V dropped 7 bases and J dropped 4; count of bases not matched to a gene: 10. This CDR3 has 16 amino acids.

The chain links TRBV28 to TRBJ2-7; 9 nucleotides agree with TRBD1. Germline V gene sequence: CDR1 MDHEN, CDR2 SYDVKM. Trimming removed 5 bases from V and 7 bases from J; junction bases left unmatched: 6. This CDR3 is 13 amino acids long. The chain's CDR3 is CASSRDRVREQYF. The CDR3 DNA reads TGTGCCAGCAGTCGGGACAGGGTGAGGGAGCAGTACTTC.

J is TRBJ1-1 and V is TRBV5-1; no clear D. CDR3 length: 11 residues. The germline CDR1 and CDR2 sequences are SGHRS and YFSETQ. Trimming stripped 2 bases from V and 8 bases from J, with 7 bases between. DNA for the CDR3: TGCGCCAGCAGCTTCGGAGGGGAAGCTTTCTTT. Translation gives CASSFGGEAFF.

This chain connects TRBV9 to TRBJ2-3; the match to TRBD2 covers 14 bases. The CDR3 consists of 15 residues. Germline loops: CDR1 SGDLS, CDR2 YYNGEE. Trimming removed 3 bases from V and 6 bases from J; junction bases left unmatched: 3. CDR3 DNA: TGTGCCAGCAGCGCGGGACTAGCGGGGGTGGATACGCAGTATTTT. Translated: CASSAGLAGVDTQYF. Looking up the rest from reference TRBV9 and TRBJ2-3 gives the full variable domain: DSGVTQTPKHLITATGQRVTLRCSPRSGDLSVYWYQQSLDQGLQFLIQYYNGEERAKGNILERFSAQQFPDLHSELNLSSLELGDSALYFCASSAGLAGVDTQYFGPGTRLTVL.

CDR3: CASSPGRGGPDTQYF. The CDR3 DNA sequence: TGCGCCAGCAGCCCCGGCCGCGGGGGCCCAGATACGCAGTATTTT. The rearrangement uses TRBV5-1 and TRBJ2-3, with a tentative D call TRBD2 (7 bases). Germline V lookup: CDR1 SGHRS, CDR2 YFSETQ. Trimming cost V 4 bases and J 4 bases, with 16 bases left between them. This CDR3 is built from 15 residues.

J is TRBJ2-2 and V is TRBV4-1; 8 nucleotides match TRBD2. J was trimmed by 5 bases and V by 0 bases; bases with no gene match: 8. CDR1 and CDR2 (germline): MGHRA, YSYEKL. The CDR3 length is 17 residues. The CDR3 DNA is TGCGCCAGCAGCCAAGATGGAGTAACTAGCGGAACCGGGGAGCTGTTTTTT. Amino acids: CASSQDGVTSGTGELFF.

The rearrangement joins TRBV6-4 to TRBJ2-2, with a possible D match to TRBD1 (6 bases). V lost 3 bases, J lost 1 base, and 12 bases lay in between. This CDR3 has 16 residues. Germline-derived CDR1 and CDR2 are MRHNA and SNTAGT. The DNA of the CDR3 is TGTGCCAGCAGTGAACAGGGTGATTTGAACACCGGGGAGCTGTTTTTT. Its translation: CASSEQGDLNTGELFF.